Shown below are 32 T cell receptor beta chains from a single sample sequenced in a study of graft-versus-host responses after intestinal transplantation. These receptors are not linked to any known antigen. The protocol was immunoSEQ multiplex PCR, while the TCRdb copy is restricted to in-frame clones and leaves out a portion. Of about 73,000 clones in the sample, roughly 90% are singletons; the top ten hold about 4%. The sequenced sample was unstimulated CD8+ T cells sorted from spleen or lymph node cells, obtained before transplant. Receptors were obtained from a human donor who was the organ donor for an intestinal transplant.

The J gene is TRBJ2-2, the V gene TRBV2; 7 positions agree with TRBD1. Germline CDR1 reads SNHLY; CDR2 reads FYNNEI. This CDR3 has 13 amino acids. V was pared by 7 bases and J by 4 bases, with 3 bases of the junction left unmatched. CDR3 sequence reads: CASTHRGTGELFF. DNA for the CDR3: TGTGCCAGCACGCACAGGGGCACCGGGGAGCTGTTTTTT.

CDR3 amino acids: CASSAEAGTGNLNYGYTF. CDR3 DNA: TGTGCCAGCAGCGCAGAAGCCGGGACAGGGAATTTGAACTATGGCTACACCTTC. This sequence joins TRBV9 and TRBJ1-2; TRBD1 matches 9 bases. CDR3 length equals 18 residues. Looked up from germline, CDR1 is SGDLS and CDR2 is YYNGEE. V gave up 3 bases and J gave up 2 bases; unmatched junction bases: 14. The full variable domain, with the rest looked up from reference TRBV9 and TRBJ1-2, is DSGVTQTPKHLITATGQRVTLRCSPRSGDLSVYWYQQSLDQGLQFLIQYYNGEERAKGNILERFSAQQFPDLHSELNLSSLELGDSALYFCASSAEAGTGNLNYGYTFGSGTRLTVV.

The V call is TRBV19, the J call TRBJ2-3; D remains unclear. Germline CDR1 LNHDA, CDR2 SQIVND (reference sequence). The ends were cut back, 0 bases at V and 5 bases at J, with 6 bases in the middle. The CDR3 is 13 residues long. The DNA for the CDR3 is TGTGCCAGTAGTATAGACGGAGAAGATACGCAGTATTTT. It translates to CASSIDGEDTQYF.

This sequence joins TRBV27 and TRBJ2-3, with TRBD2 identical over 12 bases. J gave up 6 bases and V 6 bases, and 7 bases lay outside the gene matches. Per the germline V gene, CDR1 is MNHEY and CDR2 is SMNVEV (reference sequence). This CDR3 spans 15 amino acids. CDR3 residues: CASSFPSGGADTQYF. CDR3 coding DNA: TGTGCCAGCAGCTTCCCTAGCGGGGGGGCTGATACGCAGTATTTT.

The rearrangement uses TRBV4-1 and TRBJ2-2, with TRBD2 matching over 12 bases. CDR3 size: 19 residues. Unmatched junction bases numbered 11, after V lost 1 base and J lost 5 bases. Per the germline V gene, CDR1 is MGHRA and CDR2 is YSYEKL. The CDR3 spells CASSQGPSGGASVTGELFF. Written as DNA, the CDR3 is TGCGCCAGCAGCCAAGGGCCTAGCGGGGGGGCCTCTGTAACCGGGGAGCTGTTTTTT.

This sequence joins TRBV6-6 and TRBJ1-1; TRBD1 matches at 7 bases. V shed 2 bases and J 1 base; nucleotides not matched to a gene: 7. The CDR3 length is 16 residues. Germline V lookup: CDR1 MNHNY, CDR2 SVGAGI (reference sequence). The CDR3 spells CASSYETGAPNTEAFF. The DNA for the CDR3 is TGTGCCAGCAGTTACGAAACAGGGGCCCCGAACACTGAAGCTTTCTTT.

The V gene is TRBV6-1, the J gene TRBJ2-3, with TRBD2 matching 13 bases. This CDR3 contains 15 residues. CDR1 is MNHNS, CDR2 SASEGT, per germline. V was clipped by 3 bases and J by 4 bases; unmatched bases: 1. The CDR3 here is CASSEGTSGADTQYF. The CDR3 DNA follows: TGTGCCAGCAGTGAGGGGACTAGCGGGGCAGATACGCAGTATTTT.

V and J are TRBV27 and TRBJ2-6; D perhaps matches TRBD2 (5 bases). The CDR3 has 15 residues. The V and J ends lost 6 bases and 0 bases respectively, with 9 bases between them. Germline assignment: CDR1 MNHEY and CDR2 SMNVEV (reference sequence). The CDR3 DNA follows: TGTGCCAGCAGCGCTGGGAGCTCTGGGGCCAACGTCCTGACTTTC. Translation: CASSAGSSGANVLTF.

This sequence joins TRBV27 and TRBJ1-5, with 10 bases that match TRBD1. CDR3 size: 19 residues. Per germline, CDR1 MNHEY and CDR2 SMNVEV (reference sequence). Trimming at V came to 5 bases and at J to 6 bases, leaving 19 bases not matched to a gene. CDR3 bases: TGTGCCAGCAGTCCGGCCGGGACAGGGGTTGGGTGGGGGGTTCAGCCCCAGCATTTT. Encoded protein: CASSPAGTGVGWGVQPQHF.

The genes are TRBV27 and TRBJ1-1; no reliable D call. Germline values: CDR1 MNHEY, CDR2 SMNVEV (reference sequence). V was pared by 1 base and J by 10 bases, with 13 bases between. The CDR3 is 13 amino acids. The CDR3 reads CASSLFVGDGAFF. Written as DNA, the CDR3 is TGTGCCAGCAGTTTATTCGTGGGAGACGGAGCTTTCTTT.

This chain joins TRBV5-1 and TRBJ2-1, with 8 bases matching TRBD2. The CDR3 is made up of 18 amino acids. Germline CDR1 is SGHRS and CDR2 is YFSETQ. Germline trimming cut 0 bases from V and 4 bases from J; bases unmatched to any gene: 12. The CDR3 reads CASSLGSGGWVLYNEQFF. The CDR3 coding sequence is TGCGCCAGCAGCTTGGGATCGGGAGGGTGGGTTTTGTACAATGAGCAGTTCTTC. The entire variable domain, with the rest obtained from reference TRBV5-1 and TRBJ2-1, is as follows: KAGVTQTPRYLIKTRGQQVTLSCSPISGHRSVSWYQQTPGQGLQFLFEYFSETQRNKGNFPGRFSGRQFSNSRSEMNVSTLELGDSALYLCASSLGSGGWVLYNEQFFGPGTRLTVL.

CDR3 residues: CSVQGNVGEAFF. The CDR3 coding sequence is TGCAGCGTTCAGGGGAATGTCGGTGAAGCTTTCTTT. This chain links TRBV29-1 with TRBJ1-1; D is possibly TRBD1 (6 bases). The CDR3 runs 12 residues. V was pared by 5 bases and J by 7 bases, with 14 bases between. The germline gives CDR1 SQVTM, CDR2 ANQGSEA.

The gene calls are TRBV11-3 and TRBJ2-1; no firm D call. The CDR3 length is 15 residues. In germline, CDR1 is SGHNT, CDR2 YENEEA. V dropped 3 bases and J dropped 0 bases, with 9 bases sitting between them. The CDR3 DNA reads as TGTGCCAGCAGCTTGCGAGATAGCTCCTACAATGAGCAGTTCTTC. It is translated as CASSLRDSSYNEQFF. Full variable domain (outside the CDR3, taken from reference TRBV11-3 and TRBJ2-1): EAGVVQSPRYKIIEKKQPVAFWCNPISGHNTLYWYLQNLGQGPELLIRYENEEAVDDSQLPKDRFSAERLKGVDSTLKIQPAELGDSAVYLCASSLRDSSYNEQFFGPGTRLTVL.

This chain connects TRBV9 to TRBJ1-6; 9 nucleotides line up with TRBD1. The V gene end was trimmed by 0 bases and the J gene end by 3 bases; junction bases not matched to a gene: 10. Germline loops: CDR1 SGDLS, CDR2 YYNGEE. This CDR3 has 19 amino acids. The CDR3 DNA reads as TGTGCCAGCAGCGTAGATCCCGGGACAGGGACCCTCTATAATTCACCCCTCCACTTT. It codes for CASSVDPGTGTLYNSPLHF.

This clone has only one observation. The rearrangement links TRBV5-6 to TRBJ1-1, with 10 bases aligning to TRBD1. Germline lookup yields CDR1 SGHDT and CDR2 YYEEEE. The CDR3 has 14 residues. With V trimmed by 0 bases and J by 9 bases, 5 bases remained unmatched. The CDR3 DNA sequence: TGTGCCAGCAGCTTGGGACAGGGGGCGCGAAAAGCTTTCTTT. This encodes CASSLGQGARKAFF.

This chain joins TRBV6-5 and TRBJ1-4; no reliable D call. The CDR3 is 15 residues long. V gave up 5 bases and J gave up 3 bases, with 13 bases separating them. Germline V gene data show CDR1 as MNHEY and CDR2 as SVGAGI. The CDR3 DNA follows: TGTGCCAGCAGTCGCGCCGAGCCTTCTAATGAAAAACTGTTTTTT. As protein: CASSRAEPSNEKLFF.

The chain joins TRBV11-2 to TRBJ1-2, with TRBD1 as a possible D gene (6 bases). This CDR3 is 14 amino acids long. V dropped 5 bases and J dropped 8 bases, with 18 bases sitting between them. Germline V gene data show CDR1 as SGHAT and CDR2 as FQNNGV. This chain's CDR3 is CASSHLSGHSGYTF. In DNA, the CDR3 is TGTGCCAGCAGCCACCTCTCGGGACACTCCGGCTACACCTTC.

CDR3 nucleotides: TGTGCCAGCAGCTGGGGAGGAACGGGGGTGATCTACGAGCAGTACGTC. Translated: CASSWGGTGVIYEQYV. This rearrangement joins TRBV7-8 to TRBJ2-7; D is perhaps TRBD2 (6 bases). CDR1 is SGHVS and CDR2 is FQNEAQ in the germline V gene. The CDR3 is 16 amino acids. V was trimmed by 4 bases and J by 3 bases, leaving 19 bases between them.

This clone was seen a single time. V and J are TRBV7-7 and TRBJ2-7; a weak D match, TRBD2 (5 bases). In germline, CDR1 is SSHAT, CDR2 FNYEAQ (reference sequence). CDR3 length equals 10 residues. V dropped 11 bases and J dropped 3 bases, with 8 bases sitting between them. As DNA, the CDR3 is TGTGCCGCCGGGGACTACGAGCAGTACGTC. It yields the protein CAAGDYEQYV.

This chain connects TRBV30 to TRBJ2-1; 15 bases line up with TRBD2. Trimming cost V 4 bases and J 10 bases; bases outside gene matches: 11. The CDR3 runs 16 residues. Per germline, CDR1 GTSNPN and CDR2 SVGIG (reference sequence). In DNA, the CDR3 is TGTGCCTGGAATGGACCGGGACTAGCGGGAGGTATCGAGCAGTTCTTC. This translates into CAWNGPGLAGGIEQFF.

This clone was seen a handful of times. The CDR3 loop reads CASSAGLTDTQYF. CDR3 sequence (DNA): TGTGCCAGCAGTGCGGGACTTACAGATACGCAGTATTTT. This rearrangement joins TRBV6-4 to TRBJ2-3, with D tentatively TRBD2 (6 bases). CDR1 MRHNA and CDR2 SNTAGT come from the germline V gene. The CDR3 extends over 13 amino acids. V shed 4 bases and J shed 3 bases, with 8 bases lying between them.

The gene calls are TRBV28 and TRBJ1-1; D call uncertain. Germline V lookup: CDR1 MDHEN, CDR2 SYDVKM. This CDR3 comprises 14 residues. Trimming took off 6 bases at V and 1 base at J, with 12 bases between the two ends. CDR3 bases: TGTGCCAGCAGCCCACCCGGGAGGAACACTGAAGCTTTCTTT. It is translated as CASSPPGRNTEAFF. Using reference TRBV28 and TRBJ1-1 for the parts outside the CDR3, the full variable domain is DVKVTQSSRYLVKRTGEKVFLECVQDMDHENMFWYRQDPGLGLRLIYFSYDVKMKEKGDIPEGYSVSREKKERFSLILESASTNQTSMYLCASSPPGRNTEAFFGQGTRLTVV.

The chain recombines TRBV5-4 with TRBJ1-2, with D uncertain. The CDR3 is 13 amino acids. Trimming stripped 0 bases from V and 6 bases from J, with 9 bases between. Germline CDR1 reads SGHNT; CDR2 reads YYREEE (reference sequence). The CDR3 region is CASSLVSTDGYTF. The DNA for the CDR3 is TGTGCCAGCAGCTTGGTGTCTACGGATGGCTACACCTTC.

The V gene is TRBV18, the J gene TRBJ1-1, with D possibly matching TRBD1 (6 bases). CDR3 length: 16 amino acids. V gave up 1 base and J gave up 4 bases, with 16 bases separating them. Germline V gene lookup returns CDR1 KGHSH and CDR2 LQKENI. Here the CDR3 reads CASSPQGNRVPTEAFF. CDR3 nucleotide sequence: TGTGCCAGCTCACCACAGGGGAACAGGGTTCCCACTGAAGCTTTCTTT.

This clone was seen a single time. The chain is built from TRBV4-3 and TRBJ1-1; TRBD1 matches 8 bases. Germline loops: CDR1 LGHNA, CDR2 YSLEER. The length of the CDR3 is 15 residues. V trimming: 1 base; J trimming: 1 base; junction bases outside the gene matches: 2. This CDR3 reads CASSQATGENTEAFF. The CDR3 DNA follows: TGCGCCAGCAGCCAAGCGACAGGGGAGAACACTGAAGCTTTCTTT.

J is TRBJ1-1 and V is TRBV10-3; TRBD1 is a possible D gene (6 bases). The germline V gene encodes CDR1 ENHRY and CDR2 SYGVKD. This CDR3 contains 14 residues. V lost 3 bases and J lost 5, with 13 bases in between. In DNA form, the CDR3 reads TGTGCCATCAGTGACAGGGGAGTGGGGACTGAAGCTTTCTTT. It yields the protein CAISDRGVGTEAFF.

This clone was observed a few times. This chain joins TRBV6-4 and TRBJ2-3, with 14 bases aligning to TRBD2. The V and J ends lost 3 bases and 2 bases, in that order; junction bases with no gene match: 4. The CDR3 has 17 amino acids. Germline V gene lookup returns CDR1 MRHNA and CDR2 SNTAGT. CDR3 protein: CASSEGTSGGATDTQYF. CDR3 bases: TGTGCCAGCAGTGAAGGGACTAGCGGGGGTGCCACAGATACGCAGTATTTT.

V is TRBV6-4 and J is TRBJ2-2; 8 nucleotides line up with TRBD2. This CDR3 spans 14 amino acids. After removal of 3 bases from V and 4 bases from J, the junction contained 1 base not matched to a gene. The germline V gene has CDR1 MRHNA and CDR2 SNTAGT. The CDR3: CASSEGTSTGELFF. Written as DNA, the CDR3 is TGTGCCAGCAGTGAGGGGACTAGCACCGGGGAGCTGTTTTTT.

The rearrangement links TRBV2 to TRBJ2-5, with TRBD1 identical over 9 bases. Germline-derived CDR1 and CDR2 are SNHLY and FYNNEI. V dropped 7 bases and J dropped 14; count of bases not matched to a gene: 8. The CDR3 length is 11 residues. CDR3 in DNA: TGTGCCAGCATTACCGGGACAGGGTGTTACTTC. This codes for CASITGTGCYF.

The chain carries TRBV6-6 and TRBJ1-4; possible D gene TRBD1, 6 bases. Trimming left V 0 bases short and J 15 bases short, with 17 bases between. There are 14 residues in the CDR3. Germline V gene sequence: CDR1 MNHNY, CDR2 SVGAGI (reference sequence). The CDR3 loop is CASSYSIVSQGVFF. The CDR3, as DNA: TGTGCCAGCAGTTACTCGATTGTTTCACAGGGTGTGTTTTTT.

CDR3 amino acids: CASSGGTETYNEQFF. The CDR3 DNA reads TGTGCCAGCAGCGGAGGGACAGAGACCTACAATGAGCAGTTCTTC. V usage is TRBV6-1 and J usage is TRBJ2-1, with D perhaps TRBD1 (7 bases). Germline V lookup: CDR1 MNHNS, CDR2 SASEGT. The CDR3 has 15 amino acids. V lost 6 bases, J lost 2 bases, and 14 bases lay in between.

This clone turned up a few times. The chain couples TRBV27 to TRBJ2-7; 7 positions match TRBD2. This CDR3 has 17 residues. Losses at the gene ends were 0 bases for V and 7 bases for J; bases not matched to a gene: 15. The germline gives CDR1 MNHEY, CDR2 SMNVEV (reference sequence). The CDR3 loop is CASSLSGRGTHVGEQYV. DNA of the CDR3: TGTGCCAGCAGTTTATCGGGGCGGGGGACCCACGTTGGAGAGCAGTACGTC.